This is a list of T cell receptor beta chains from one sample in a study of blood T cells in healthy people across ages. A single record per CDR3 protein comes from TCRdb applying MiXCR to the 5' RACE reads. There are around 1,800,000 distinct CDR3 sequences in the sample; about two fifths occur only once, and under 30% lies in the top ten. The source material was blood. The receptor set was obtained from a human donor in good health. Both conserved end residues are part of each CDR3. D genes are given only for firm matches. Some rows mark clone size as missing; the rest say once, few, many or name a class of expanded clone.

clone_size j_call d_call v_call cdr3_nt cdr3_aa
- TRBJ2-3 - TRBV9 TGTGCCAGCAGCGTAGGAAGTAGCTGGGGTAGCACAGATACGCAGTATTTT CASSVGSSWGSTDTQYF
- TRBJ1-2 TRBD1 TRBV9 TGTGCCAGCAGCGTAGCAGGACAGGGCCCGTATGGCTACACCTTC CASSVAGQGPYGYTF
- TRBJ2-1 - TRBV7-2 TGTGCCAGCAGCTTATCGGTGGGCCAATCAACCAATGAGCAGTTCTTC CASSLSVGQSTNEQFF
few TRBJ2-6 TRBD1 TRBV27 TGTGCCAGCAGTTTACAAAGACAGGGGGCTGGGGCCAACGTCCTGACTTTC CASSLQRQGAGANVLTF
many TRBJ2-2 - TRBV20-1 TGCAGTGCTAGAGACGGGGCGGACGCCGGGGAGCTGTTTTTT CSARDGADAGELFF
few TRBJ2-6 - TRBV2 TGTGCCAGCAACCTAAACTCTGGGGCCAACGTCCTGACTTTC CASNLNSGANVLTF
once TRBJ1-5 - TRBV4-2 TGTGCCAGCAGCCAAGGGGTTGCCAGCAATCAGCCCCAGCATTTT CASSQGVASNQPQHF
few TRBJ2-5 - TRBV7-2 TGTGCCAGCAGTTTAGGGGGGGGGTACCAAGAGACCCAGTACTTC CASSLGGGYQETQYF
- TRBJ2-3 - TRBV20-1 TGCAGTGCTAGAGCCGGGACACCCACAGATACGCAGTATTTT CSARAGTPTDTQYF
- TRBJ2-1 - TRBV11-1 TGTGCCAGCAGCTTGGCAGGGGCGAACAACAATGAGCAGTTCTTC CASSLAGANNNEQFF
once TRBJ2-2 - TRBV12-3/TRBV12-4 TGTGCCAGCATTGCTCAGGCGAACACCGGGGAGCTGTTTTTT CASIAQANTGELFF
- TRBJ2-1 - TRBV29-1 TGCAGCGTTTCTCAGGGGAGGGCGCAAGAGCAGTTCTTC CSVSQGRAQEQFF
few TRBJ2-1 - TRBV11-1 TGTGCCAGCAGCTTAGAGCCTTTCAGGGGAATAGCCAATGAGCAGTTCTTC CASSLEPFRGIANEQFF
- TRBJ1-6 - TRBV15 TGTGCCACCAGCAGGCGGACAGCTTTTAATTCACCCCTCCACTTT CATSRRTAFNSPLHF
- TRBJ2-7 - TRBV9 TGTGCCAGCAGCGTTACGGATAACTACGAGCAGTACTTC CASSVTDNYEQYF
- TRBJ1-1 - TRBV7-3 TGTGCCAGCAGCGAATACTTCAGGGGCCTGAACACTGAAGCTTTCTTT CASSEYFRGLNTEAFF
few TRBJ2-1 - TRBV29-1 TGCAGCGTTGAAGAACAGGGAGATGAGCAGTTCTTC CSVEEQGDEQFF
- TRBJ2-5 TRBD2 TRBV6-2/TRBV6-3 TGTGCCACGGGGACTAGCGGGGGTGAAGAGACCCAGTACTTC CATGTSGGEETQYF
- TRBJ2-3 - TRBV29-1 TGCAGCGTTGAAGGGGGAGGATCAGATACGCAGTATTTT CSVEGGGSDTQYF
few TRBJ2-1 - TRBV7-2 TGTGCCAGCAGCTTAGAGGCGGGCCTTGTTTATGAGCAGTTCTTC CASSLEAGLVYEQFF
- TRBJ2-3 - TRBV7-9 TGTGCCAGCAGCTTGGGCGGGCTACGCTCAGATACGCGGTATTTT CASSLGGLRSDTRYF
few TRBJ2-5 TRBD2 TRBV5-1 TGCGCCAGCAGCTTCGGGTCTAGCGGGAAAGAGACCCAGTACTTC CASSFGSSGKETQYF
few TRBJ2-5 - TRBV11-2 TGTGCCAGCAGCTTAGGGACGGGGGTCGAGGTGGAGACCCAGTACTTC CASSLGTGVEVETQYF
once TRBJ2-1 - TRBV7-2 TGTGCCAGCAGCTCCCCCCCGGCTAGCCGGAGTGAGCAGTTCTTC CASSSPPASRSEQFF
once TRBJ2-1 TRBD2 TRBV20-1 TGCAGTGCTCCGAAAAGCCCGACTAGCGGGGCCTGCAATGAGCAGTTCTTC CSAPKSPTSGACNEQFF
- TRBJ2-7 TRBD1 TRBV7-2 TGTGCCAGCAGCCTCGACAGGGTCTCCTACGAGCGGTACTTC CASSLDRVSYERYF
- TRBJ2-7 - TRBV7-8 TGTGCCAGCAGCTTAGATAAGGGGCCCTACGAGCAGTACTTC CASSLDKGPYEQYF
- TRBJ1-2 - TRBV11-3 TGTGCCAGCAGCTTATTCAAGAATGGCTACACCTTC CASSLFKNGYTF
few TRBJ2-1 TRBD2 TRBV7-9 TGTGCCAGCAGCTACCTAGCGGTCCCCTACAATGAGCAGTTCTTC CASSYLAVPYNEQFF
many TRBJ2-5 - TRBV4-1 TGCGCCAGCAGCCAAGATCTGGAGGAGACCCAGTACTTC CASSQDLEETQYF
- TRBJ1-4 TRBD1 TRBV30 TGTGCCTGGAATCTCCAGGGGGCAAATGGGGAACTGTTTTTT CAWNLQGANGELFF
once TRBJ2-7 - TRBV7-2 TGTGCCAGCAGCTATAGGTCGGGGCACTCCTACGAGCAGTACTTC CASSYRSGHSYEQYF
few TRBJ2-1 - TRBV12-3/TRBV12-4 TGTGCCAGCAGTTTGTTTCCCAACTCCAACAGGGGAGGTTACAATGAGCAGTTCTTC CASSLFPNSNRGGYNEQFF
- TRBJ2-1 - TRBV20-1 TGCAGTGCTAGAGTTCTTTCCGGCGTATACTCCTACAATGAGCAGTTCTTC CSARVLSGVYSYNEQFF
once TRBJ2-2 - TRBV6-1 TGTGCCAGCGCCTGGGGTGCCGGGGAGCTGTTTTTT CASAWGAGELFF
few TRBJ2-5 - TRBV7-6 TGTGCCAGCAGCTCGCTCGGGGGTGGAGAGACCCAGTACTTC CASSSLGGGETQYF
many TRBJ2-1 - TRBV18 TGTGCCAGCTCACTATCGGGGACGAATGAGCAGTTCTTC CASSLSGTNEQFF
- TRBJ2-1 - TRBV2 TGTGCCAGCAGTAAGACACCGAGCTCCTACAATGAGCAGTTCTTC CASSKTPSSYNEQFF
- TRBJ2-7 TRBD2 TRBV5-1 TGCGCCAGCAGCACGGCGCCGACTAGCGGGGTTTCCTACGAGCAGTACTTC CASSTAPTSGVSYEQYF
- TRBJ2-6 - TRBV7-2 TGTGCCAGCAGCTTACTGGGCGTTCTCTCTGGGGCCAACGTCCGGACTTTC CASSLLGVLSGANVRTF
- TRBJ2-3 - TRBV7-9 TGTGCCAGCAGCTTAGGGTATAGACAGGCTGGGGCAGATACGCAGTATTTT CASSLGYRQAGADTQYF
few TRBJ2-5 - TRBV12-3/TRBV12-4 TGTGCCAGCAGTTTTTTCCCCGGACAAGAGACCCAGTACTTC CASSFFPGQETQYF
- TRBJ2-7 - TRBV20-1 TGCAGTGCCACCTTGTTCCGGGAGCAGAACTACGAGCAGTACTTC CSATLFREQNYEQYF